This T cell receptor beta chain was captured by sequencing in a study of cytomegalovirus exposure and HLA in healthy donors (dated by TCRdb to about 2017). About the investigation overall: According to a later analysis, one platform produced both the roughly 110 validation repertoires and the roughly 650 repertoires of the first cohort. The study was designed to test whether signatures of past pathogen exposure could be identified by cataloging public T cell receptors. In addition to the first cohort of 500 to 850 subjects, a separate validation cohort of over 90 different subjects was used. High-throughput TCR immunosequencing, statistical association of individual TCRs with disease status, and machine learning were combined to predict cytomegalovirus infection status. Summary of the overall study and its limitations: While some public TCRs were present in many individuals, most TCR sequences turned up only very rarely across donors. A total of 150 to 200 TCR beta chains were listed by the study as associated with cytomegalovirus. A few of the identified cytomegalovirus-associated TCR beta chains were confirmed in vitro to be specific for cytomegalovirus antigens. The classifier was reported to diagnose cytomegalovirus status with high specificity and sensitivity in both the original cohort and the validation cohort. Subsequent analysis determined that TCRs grouped into clusters in the first cohort also showed a tendency toward co-occurrence across the 90 to 150 validation repertoires, and roughly 94% of cluster scores exceeded 0. It was suggested by the authors that the approach could potentially be generalized to other disease states and immunological phenotypes. A later analysis lacked HLA typing for the validation cohort, so it scored co-occurrence in that cohort across all 120 or so repertoires.

The library was prepared using the immunoSEQ multiplex PCR assay. As for the authors' bioinformatics: A statistical classification framework was built to diagnose cytomegalovirus status from the catalog of TCR beta chain sequences. TCRdb provides this immuneACCESS table in a form limited to in-frame rearrangements. Some clones are lacking; in checked studies, under half of them reflect an unresolved V gene, and why the rest are absent is not known. The DNA was the basis for D and trimming; V, J and clone size are from that table. The table for this sample lists about 200,000 clones; about nine tenths of them were counted only once. 2% to 2.5% of the sample comes from the top ten. Worth noting for this clone: Its antigen remains undetermined. No base quality values were provided; no much bigger clone lies one nucleotide off.

V sheds 8 bases and J sheds 4 bases, leaving 14 bases between their ends. The germline V gene (reference sequence) yields SEHNR for CDR1 and FQNEAQ for CDR2. Including the terminal cysteine and phenylalanine, the CDR3 comprises 14 residues. Only CDR3 DNA is held: 42 bases, read in frame from base 1. The donors were included in the validation cohort of over a hundred subjects, a group kept apart from the roughly 680-subject first cohort. The TCR was taken from a woman under 30 in good health and CMV-seropositive. The source material was PBMCs. This receptor chain uses TRBV7-9 and TRBJ2-2; perhaps TRBD2 is the D gene, with 6 bases matching. In nucleotide form, the sequence is TGTGCCAGCGGGAGGCAGGGCACCACCGGGGAGCTGTTTTTT. This translates into CASGRQGTTGELFF.